The 16 T cell receptor beta chains reported below all come from one sample, sequenced in a study of T cell responses to AZD1222 COVID-19 vaccine. TCRdb's table, derived via immunoSEQ multiplex PCR, lists solely in-frame clones and lacks some. The data hold roughly 200,000 clones, with 90% to 95% observed a single time. The source material was peripheral blood, sampled 28 days after the second dose of the MenACWY control vaccine. The receptor set was obtained from an adult who received the MenACWY meningococcal vaccine as a control.

The rearrangement links TRBV6-4 to TRBJ1-5; D gene unclear. The V end was cut by 4 bases, the J end by 3 bases, with 7 bases between. Germline assignment: CDR1 MRHNA and CDR2 SNTAGT. The CDR3 has 13 amino acids. CDR3 in DNA: TGTGCCAGCAGTGGGGGAAACAATCAGCCCCAGCATTTT. Amino acid sequence: CASSGGNNQPQHF.

The gene calls are TRBV29-1 and TRBJ2-2; 7 bases line up with TRBD1. CDR1 is SQVTM and CDR2 is ANQGSEA in the germline V gene. V was pared by 5 bases and J by 4 bases, with 10 bases of the junction left unmatched. The CDR3 extends over 15 amino acids. Here the CDR3 reads CSVYSGGRGTGELFF. CDR3 in DNA: TGCAGCGTTTATTCAGGGGGACGCGGCACCGGGGAGCTGTTTTTT.

V gene TRBV7-2 combines with J gene TRBJ2-2, with D perhaps TRBD1 (6 bases). V dropped 2 bases and J dropped 1 base, with 8 bases sitting between them. The CDR3 is 15 amino acids. Germline V gene sequence: CDR1 SGHTA, CDR2 FQGNSA. The CDR3 region has the DNA TGTGCCAGCAGCTTATTGGGACAGAACACCGGGGAGCTGTTTTTT. This sequence encodes CASSLLGQNTGELFF. Complete variable domain (other parts from reference TRBV7-2 and TRBJ2-2): GAGVSQSPSNKVTEKGKDVELRCDPISGHTALYWYRQSLGQGLEFLIYFQGNSAPDKSGLPSDRFSAERTGGSVSTLTIQRTQQEDSAVYLCASSLLGQNTGELFFGEGSRLTVL.

This clone is a singleton in its sample. The CDR3 region has the DNA TGTGCCAGCTCAGCCGGTGAGGGCGGCTACACCTTC. Its protein is CASSAGEGGYTF. The chain combines TRBV18 with TRBJ1-2; D is undetermined. The CDR3 is 12 residues long. Deletions cut 5 bases from V and 8 bases from J, with 12 bases between. The germline CDR1 and CDR2 sequences are KGHSH and LQKENI.

The table lists this clone with a count of one. This chain joins TRBV6-2 or TRBV6-3 and TRBJ2-3, with D tentatively TRBD1 or TRBD2 (5 bases each). Trimming removed 3 bases at V and 4 bases at J, with 17 bases between. CDR1 MNHEY and CDR2 SVGEGT come from the germline V gene. The length of the CDR3 is 16 residues. CDR3 DNA sequence: TGTGCCAGCAGTTATTGGGCCGGGACCCTTGCAGATACGCAGTATTTT. Its translation: CASSYWAGTLADTQYF.

The chain links TRBV3-1 (or the pseudogene TRBV3-2) to TRBJ1-1, with TRBD1 identical over 8 bases. After removal of 4 bases from V and 8 bases from J, the junction contained 9 bases not matched to a gene. The CDR3 runs 14 residues. Germline assignment: CDR1 LGHDT and CDR2 YNNKEL (reference sequence). DNA for the CDR3: TGTGCCAGCAGCCCCGGGACAGGAATTTCGGAAGCTTTCTTT. Amino acids: CASSPGTGISEAFF.

The V call is TRBV3-1 (or the pseudogene TRBV3-2), the J call TRBJ1-1, with D possibly being TRBD1 (6 bases). CDR1 and CDR2 from the germline V gene are LGHDT and YNNKEL (reference sequence). This CDR3 contains 15 residues. Trimming took 4 bases from V and 4 from J, leaving 16 bases between them. The CDR3 protein is CASSPIYRVGTEAFF. CDR3 nucleotides: TGTGCCAGCAGCCCCATTTACAGGGTAGGCACTGAAGCTTTCTTT.

In DNA form, the CDR3 reads TGCGCCAGCAGCCCGGGGGGCCGCTACGAGCAGTACTTC. This codes for CASSPGGRYEQYF. J is TRBJ2-7 and V is TRBV4-1; tentatively, D is TRBD2 (7 bases). The CDR3 sequence is 13 residues long. Germline values: CDR1 MGHRA, CDR2 YSYEKL. V was trimmed by 4 bases and J by 3 bases, leaving 10 bases between them.

The chain has TRBV2 and TRBJ1-5; possible D gene TRBD1, 6 bases. This CDR3 has 13 amino acids. From germline, CDR1 is SNHLY and CDR2 FYNNEI. Trimming shortened V by 6 bases and J by 7 bases, and 13 bases separated the two germline ends. This chain's CDR3 is CASSARGRQPQHF. The CDR3 nucleotides read TGTGCCAGCAGCGCCAGGGGCCGGCAGCCCCAGCATTTT.

V usage is TRBV29-1 and J usage is TRBJ1-1, with no clear D. V gave up 6 bases and J gave up 0 bases, with 14 bases separating them. Germline CDR1 is SQVTM and CDR2 is ANQGSEA. The CDR3 length is 14 residues. The chain's CDR3 is CSVQRTVMNTEAFF. In nucleotides, the CDR3 is TGCAGCGTCCAACGGACGGTCATGAACACTGAAGCTTTCTTT. The full variable domain, completed using reference TRBV29-1 and TRBJ1-1, is SAVISQKPSRDICQRGTSLTIQCQVDSQVTMMFWYRQQPGQSLTLIATANQGSEATYESGFVIDKFPISRPNLTFSTLTVSNMSPEDSSIYLCSVQRTVMNTEAFFGQGTRLTVV.

The V gene is TRBV16, the J gene TRBJ1-4; D is possibly TRBD1 (6 bases). Trimming left V 4 bases short and J 2 bases short, with 20 bases between. The CDR3 covers 18 residues. Germline CDR1 and CDR2: KGHSY and FQNENV. CDR3 loop: CASSLSRGGASTNEKLFF. In DNA form, the CDR3 reads TGTGCCAGCAGCCTCTCCCGCGGGGGCGCATCCACTAATGAAAAACTGTTTTTT.

The chain employs TRBV4-2 and TRBJ2-1, with 10 nucleotides matching TRBD1. The CDR3 contains 15 residues. Trimming cost V 4 bases and J 7 bases; bases outside gene matches: 7. Germline values: CDR1 LGHNA, CDR2 YNFKEQ. For the CDR3, the DNA is TGTGCCAGCAGCCGCCACGGGACAGGGGATAATGAGCAGTTCTTC. It yields the protein CASSRHGTGDNEQFF.

This clone came up once. The chain carries TRBV4-3 and TRBJ2-5, with TRBD2 matching over 10 bases. CDR1 is LGHNA and CDR2 is YSLEER in the germline V gene. This CDR3 contains 16 residues. V gave up 1 base and J gave up 5 bases; unmatched junction bases: 7. The CDR3 reads CASSQVAGLARETQYF. The CDR3, as DNA: TGCGCCAGCAGCCAAGTAGCGGGACTAGCGAGGGAGACCCAGTACTTC.

This clone was found once. The V and J genes are TRBV6-5 and TRBJ1-1, with D uncertain. This CDR3 spans 15 amino acids. Trimming took off 7 bases at V and 2 bases at J, with 17 bases between the two ends. The germline V gene encodes CDR1 MNHEY and CDR2 SVGAGI. The CDR3 reads CASNQRQGVNTEAFF. CDR3 DNA sequence: TGTGCCAGCAACCAGAGACAAGGAGTTAACACTGAAGCTTTCTTT.

The CDR3 sequence is CASSFWTSGETQYF. The CDR3 DNA follows: TGTGCCAGCAGCTTTTGGACTAGCGGAGAGACCCAGTACTTC. The chain links TRBV5-4 to TRBJ2-5; 10 nucleotides match TRBD2. The junction had 2 bases not matched to a gene; V was cut back by 2 bases and J by 4 bases. CDR3 length equals 14 residues. Germline lookup yields CDR1 SGHNT and CDR2 YYREEE (reference sequence).

This clone was recorded only once. The CDR3 loop reads CASSLASSYEQYF. As DNA, the CDR3 is TGTGCCAGCAGCTTAGCCAGCTCCTACGAGCAGTACTTC. The V call is TRBV7-2, the J call TRBJ2-7; D gene uncertain. The CDR3 contains 13 residues. CDR1 is SGHTA, CDR2 FQGNSA, per germline. V was shortened by 0 bases and J by 0 bases, with 3 bases between the two germline ends.